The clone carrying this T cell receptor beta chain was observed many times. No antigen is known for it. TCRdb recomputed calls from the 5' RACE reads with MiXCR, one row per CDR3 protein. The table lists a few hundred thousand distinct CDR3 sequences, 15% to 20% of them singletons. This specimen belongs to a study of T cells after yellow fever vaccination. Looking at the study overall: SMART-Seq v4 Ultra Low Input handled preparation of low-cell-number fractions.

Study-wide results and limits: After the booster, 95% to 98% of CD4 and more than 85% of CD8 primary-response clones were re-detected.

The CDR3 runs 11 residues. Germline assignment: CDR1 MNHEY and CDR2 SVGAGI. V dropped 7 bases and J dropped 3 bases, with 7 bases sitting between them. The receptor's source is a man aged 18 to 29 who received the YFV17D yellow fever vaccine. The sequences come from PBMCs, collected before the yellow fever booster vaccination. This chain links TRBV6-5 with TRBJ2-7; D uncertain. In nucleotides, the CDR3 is TGTGCCAGCAAGAACAGCTACGAGCAGTACTTC. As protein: CASKNSYEQYF.